The TCR beta chain under discussion was sequenced for a study of blood T cell repertoires in COVID-19. Background on the study: Some COVID-19 samples were acute and others convalescent; all came from the United States, Italy and Spain.

V gave up 4 bases and J gave up 6 bases, with 17 bases separating them. Germline V CDR1 and CDR2: SGHRS, YFSETQ. The CDR3 runs 14 residues. Authors' data handling: Amplification from reference gene primers served as the basis for estimated nucleated cell counts. Profiled with immunoSEQ multiplex PCR; TCRdb holds only in-frame clones, not every one. Clone size and the V and J calls come from that table; the DNA yielded D and trimming. The data contain 150,000 to 200,000 clones, roughly four fifths of them seen just once; the ten biggest clones take up roughly 19%. The sequenced sample consisted of peripheral blood. V usage is TRBV5-1 and J usage is TRBJ2-7, with D perhaps TRBD2 (6 bases). The clonotype comes from a woman older than 75 with acute or convalescent COVID-19. The CDR3 DNA is TGCGCCAGCAGCACCGGGGGTAGGGCCGGCGAGCAGTACTTC. Protein: CASSTGGRAGEQYF. The whole variable domain, filled in from reference TRBV5-1 and TRBJ2-7, reads KAGVTQTPRYLIKTRGQQVTLSCSPISGHRSVSWYQQTPGQGLQFLFEYFSETQRNKGNFPGRFSGRQFSNSRSEMNVSTLELGDSALYLCASSTGGRAGEQYFGPGTRLTVT.